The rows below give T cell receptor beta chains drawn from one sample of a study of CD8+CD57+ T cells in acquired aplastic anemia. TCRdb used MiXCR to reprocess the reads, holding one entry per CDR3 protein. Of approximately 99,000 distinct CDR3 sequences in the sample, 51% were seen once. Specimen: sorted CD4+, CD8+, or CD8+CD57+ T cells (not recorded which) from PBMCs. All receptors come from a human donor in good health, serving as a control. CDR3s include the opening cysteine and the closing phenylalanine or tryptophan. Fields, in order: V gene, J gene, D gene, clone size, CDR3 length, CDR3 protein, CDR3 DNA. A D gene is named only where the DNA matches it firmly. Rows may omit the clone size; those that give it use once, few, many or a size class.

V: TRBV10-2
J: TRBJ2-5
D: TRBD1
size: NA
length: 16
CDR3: CASSEPGQATQETQYF
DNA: TGCGCCAGCAGCGAACCGGGACAGGCGACCCAAGAGACCCAGTACTTC

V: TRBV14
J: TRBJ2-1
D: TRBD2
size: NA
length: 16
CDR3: CASSQDALGRVYEQFF
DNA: TGTGCCAGCAGCCAAGATGCCCTCGGGAGGGTATATGAGCAGTTCTTC

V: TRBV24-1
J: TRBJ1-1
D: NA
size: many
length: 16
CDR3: CATSDSDETVNTEAFF
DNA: TGTGCCACCAGTGATTCTGACGAGACGGTGAACACTGAAGCTTTCTTT

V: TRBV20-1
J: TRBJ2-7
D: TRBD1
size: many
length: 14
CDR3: CSALGQGAGVEQYF
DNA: TGCAGTGCCCTGGGACAGGGGGCAGGGGTCGAGCAGTACTTC

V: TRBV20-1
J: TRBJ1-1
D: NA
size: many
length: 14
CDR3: CSARTPTRDTEAFF
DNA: TGCAGTGCTCGGACACCAACTAGAGACACTGAAGCTTTCTTT

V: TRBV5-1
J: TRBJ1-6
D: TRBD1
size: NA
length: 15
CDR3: CASSLTTGDNSPLHF
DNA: TGCGCCAGCAGCTTGACGACAGGGGACAATTCACCCCTCCACTTT

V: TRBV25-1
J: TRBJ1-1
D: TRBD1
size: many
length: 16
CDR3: CASSETKTGENTEAFF
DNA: TGTGCCAGCAGTGAAACCAAGACAGGGGAAAACACTGAAGCTTTCTTT

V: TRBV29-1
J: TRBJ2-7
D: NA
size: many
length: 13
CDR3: CSVAPKEGYEQYF
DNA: TGCAGCGTTGCCCCCAAGGAGGGGTACGAGCAGTACTTC

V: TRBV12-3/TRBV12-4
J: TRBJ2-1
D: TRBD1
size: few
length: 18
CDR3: CASSFQAPGDRAFTEQFF
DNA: TGTGCCAGCAGTTTTCAGGCCCCCGGGGACAGGGCATTCACTGAGCAGTTCTTC

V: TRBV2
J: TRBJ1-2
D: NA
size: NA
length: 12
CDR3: CASTRERGGYTF
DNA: TGTGCCAGCACAAGGGAGAGGGGTGGCTACACCTTC

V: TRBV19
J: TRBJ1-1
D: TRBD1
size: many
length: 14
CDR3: CASSQGASYTEAFF
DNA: TGTGCCAGTTCCCAGGGGGCGTCTTACACTGAAGCTTTCTTT

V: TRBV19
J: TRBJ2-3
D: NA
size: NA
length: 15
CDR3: CASSIGGKSTDTQYF
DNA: TGTGCCAGTAGTATAGGAGGCAAGAGCACAGATACGCAGTATTTT

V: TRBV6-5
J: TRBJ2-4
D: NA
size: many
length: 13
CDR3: CASSYSRENIQYF
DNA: TGTGCCAGCAGTTATAGCAGGGAAAACATTCAGTACTTC

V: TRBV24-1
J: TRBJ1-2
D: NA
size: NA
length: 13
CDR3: CATSDFTAYGYTF
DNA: TGTGCCACCAGTGATTTTACAGCATATGGCTACACCTTC

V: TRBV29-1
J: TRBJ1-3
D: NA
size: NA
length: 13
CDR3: CSVGGHPGNTIYF
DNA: TGCAGCGTTGGGGGACATCCTGGAAACACCATATATTTT

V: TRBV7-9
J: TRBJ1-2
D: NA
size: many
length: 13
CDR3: CASSLAEDYGYTF
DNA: TGTGCCAGCAGCTTAGCGGAGGACTATGGCTACACCTTC

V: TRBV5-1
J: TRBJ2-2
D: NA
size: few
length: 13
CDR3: CASMAEGAGELFF
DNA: TGCGCCAGCATGGCAGAGGGAGCCGGGGAGCTGTTTTTT

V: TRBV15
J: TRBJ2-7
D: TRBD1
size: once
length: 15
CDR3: CATSSGRGIKNEQYF
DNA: TGTGCCACCAGCAGCGGCAGGGGGATCAAAAACGAGCAGTACTTC

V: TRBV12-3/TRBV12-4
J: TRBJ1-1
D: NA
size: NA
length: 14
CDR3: CASSSGGGGTEAFF
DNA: TGTGCCAGCAGTTCGGGGGGAGGCGGCACTGAAGCTTTCTTT

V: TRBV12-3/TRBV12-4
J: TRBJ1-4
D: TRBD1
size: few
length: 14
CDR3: CASRRDRGNEKLFF
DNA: TGTGCCAGCAGGAGGGACAGGGGAAATGAAAAACTGTTTTTT

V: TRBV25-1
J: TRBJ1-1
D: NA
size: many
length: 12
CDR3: CASSGRNTEAFF
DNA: TGTGCCAGCAGTGGGAGGAACACTGAAGCTTTCTTT

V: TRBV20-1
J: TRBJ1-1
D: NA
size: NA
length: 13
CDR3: CSALWGAGTEAFF
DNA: TGCAGTGCTTTGTGGGGGGCGGGAACTGAAGCTTTCTTT

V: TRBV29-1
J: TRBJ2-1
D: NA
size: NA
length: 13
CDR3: CSARVSSYNEQFF
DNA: TGCAGCGCGCGGGTGAGCTCCTACAATGAGCAGTTCTTC

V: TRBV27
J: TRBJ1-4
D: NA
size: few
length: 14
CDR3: CASSSETGNEKLFF
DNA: TGTGCCAGCAGTTCAGAGACAGGAAATGAAAAACTGTTTTTT

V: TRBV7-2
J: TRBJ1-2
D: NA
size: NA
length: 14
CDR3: CASSLGTSRHGYTF
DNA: TGTGCCAGCAGCTTAGGGACGAGCCGCCATGGCTACACCTTC

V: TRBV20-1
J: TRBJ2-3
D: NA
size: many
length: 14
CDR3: CSAPQVISADTQYF
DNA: TGCAGTGCCCCGCAGGTAATTTCTGCAGATACGCAGTATTTT

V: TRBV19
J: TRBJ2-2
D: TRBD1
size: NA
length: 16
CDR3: CASSWGQGARAGELFF
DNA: TGTGCCAGTAGTTGGGGACAGGGGGCAAGAGCCGGGGAGCTGTTTTTT

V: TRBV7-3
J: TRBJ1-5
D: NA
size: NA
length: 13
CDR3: CASSLMRGQPQHF
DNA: TGTGCCAGCAGCTTAATGAGGGGTCAGCCCCAGCATTTT

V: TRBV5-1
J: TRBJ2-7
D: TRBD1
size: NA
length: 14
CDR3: CASSPDRGVDEQYF
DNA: TGCGCCAGCAGTCCGGACAGGGGTGTCGACGAGCAGTACTTC

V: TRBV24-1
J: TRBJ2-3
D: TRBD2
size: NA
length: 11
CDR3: CASGRADTQYF
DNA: TGTGCCTCCGGGAGGGCAGATACGCAGTATTTT

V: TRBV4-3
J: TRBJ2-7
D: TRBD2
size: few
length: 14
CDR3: CASSTGGGFNGQYF
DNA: TGCGCCAGCAGCACCGGGGGAGGGTTCAACGGGCAGTACTTC

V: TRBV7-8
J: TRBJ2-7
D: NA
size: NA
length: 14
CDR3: CASSLATQTYEQYF
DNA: TGTGCCAGCAGCTTAGCTACTCAGACCTACGAGCAGTACTTC

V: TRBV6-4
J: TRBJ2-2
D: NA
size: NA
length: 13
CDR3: CASSPSNTGELFF
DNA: TGTGCCAGCAGTCCATCAAACACCGGGGAGCTGTTTTTT

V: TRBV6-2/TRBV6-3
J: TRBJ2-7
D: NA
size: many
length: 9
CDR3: CASGHEQYF
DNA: TGTGCCAGCGGGCACGAGCAGTACTTC

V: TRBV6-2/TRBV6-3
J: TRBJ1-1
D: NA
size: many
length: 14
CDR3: CASSYGGENTEAFF
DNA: TGTGCCAGCAGTTACGGGGGCGAGAACACTGAAGCTTTCTTT